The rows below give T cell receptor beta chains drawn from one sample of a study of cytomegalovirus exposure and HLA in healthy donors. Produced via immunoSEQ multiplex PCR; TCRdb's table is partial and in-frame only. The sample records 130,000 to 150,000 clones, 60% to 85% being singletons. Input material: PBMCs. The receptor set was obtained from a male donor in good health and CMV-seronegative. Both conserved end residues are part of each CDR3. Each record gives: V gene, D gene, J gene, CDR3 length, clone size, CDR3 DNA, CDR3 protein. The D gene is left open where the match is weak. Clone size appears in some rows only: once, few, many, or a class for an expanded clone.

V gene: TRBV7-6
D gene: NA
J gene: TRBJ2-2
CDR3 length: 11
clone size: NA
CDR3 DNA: TGTGCCAGCAGACAGTTCGGGGAGCTGTTTTTT
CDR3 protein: CASRQFGELFF

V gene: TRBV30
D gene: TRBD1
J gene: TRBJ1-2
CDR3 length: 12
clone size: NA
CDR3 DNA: TGTGCCCTGGGGGACAGCAACTATGGCTACACCTTC
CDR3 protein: CALGDSNYGYTF

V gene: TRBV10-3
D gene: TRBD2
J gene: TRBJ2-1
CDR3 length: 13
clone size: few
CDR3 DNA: TGTGCCTTACGGGCGGGAGGGCTAAATGAGCAGTTCTTC
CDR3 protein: CALRAGGLNEQFF

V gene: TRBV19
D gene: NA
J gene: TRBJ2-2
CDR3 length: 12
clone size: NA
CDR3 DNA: TGTGCCAGTATGTCGTACACCGGGGAGCTGTTTTTT
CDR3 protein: CASMSYTGELFF

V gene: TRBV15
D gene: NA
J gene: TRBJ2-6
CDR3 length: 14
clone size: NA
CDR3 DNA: TGTGCCACCAGCAGTAACTCTGGGGCCAACGTCCTGACTTTC
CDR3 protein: CATSSNSGANVLTF

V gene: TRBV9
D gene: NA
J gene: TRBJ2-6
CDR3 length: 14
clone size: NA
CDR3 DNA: TGTGCCAGCAGTTCAGGGTCTGGGGCCAACGTCCTGACTTTC
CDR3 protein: CASSSGSGANVLTF

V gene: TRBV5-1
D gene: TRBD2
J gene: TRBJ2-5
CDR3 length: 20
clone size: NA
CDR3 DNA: TGCGCCAGCAGCGACCCACGGAGGGCTAGCGGGAGGGCAATCCAAGAGACCCAGTACTTC
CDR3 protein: CASSDPRRASGRAIQETQYF

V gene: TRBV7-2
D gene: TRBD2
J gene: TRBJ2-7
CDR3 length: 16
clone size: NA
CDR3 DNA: TGTGCCAGCAGCCATCTAGCGGGAGGCGCCATCCACGAGCAGTACTTC
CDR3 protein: CASSHLAGGAIHEQYF

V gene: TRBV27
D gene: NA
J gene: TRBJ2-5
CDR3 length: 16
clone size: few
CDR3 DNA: TGTGCCAGCAGTTCCAACAGGATTTTGGGCCAAGAGACCCAGTACTTC
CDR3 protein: CASSSNRILGQETQYF

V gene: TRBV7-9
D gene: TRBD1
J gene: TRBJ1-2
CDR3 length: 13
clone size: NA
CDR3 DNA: TGTGCCAGCAGCTTAGGACAGGGTTATGGCTACACCTTC
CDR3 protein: CASSLGQGYGYTF

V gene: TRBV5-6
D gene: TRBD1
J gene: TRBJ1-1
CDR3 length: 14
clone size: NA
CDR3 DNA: TGTGCCAGCAGCTTGACAGGGGTGATCACTGAAGCTTTCTTT
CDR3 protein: CASSLTGVITEAFF

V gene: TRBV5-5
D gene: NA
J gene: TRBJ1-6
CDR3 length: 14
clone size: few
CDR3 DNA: TGTGCCAGCAGCTTGGTCCAGGAGGAGTCACCCCTCCACTTT
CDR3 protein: CASSLVQEESPLHF

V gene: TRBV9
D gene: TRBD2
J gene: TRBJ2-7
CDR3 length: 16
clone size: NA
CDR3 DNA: TGTGCCAGCAGCGATGGGCGGGAGGGCCCCACCGGCGAGCAGTACTTC
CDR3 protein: CASSDGREGPTGEQYF

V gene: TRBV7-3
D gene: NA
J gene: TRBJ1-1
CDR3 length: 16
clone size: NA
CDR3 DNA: TGTGCCAGCAGCTCCCGGGGGGGTTTATTGAACACTGAAGCTTTCTTT
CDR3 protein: CASSSRGGLLNTEAFF

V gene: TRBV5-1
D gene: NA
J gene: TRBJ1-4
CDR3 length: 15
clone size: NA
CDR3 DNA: TGCGCCAGCAAGGGTGGTTCCAGGGTTCTTGAAAAACTGTTTTTT
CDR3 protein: CASKGGSRVLEKLFF

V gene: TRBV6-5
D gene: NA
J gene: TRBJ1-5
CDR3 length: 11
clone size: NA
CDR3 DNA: TGTGCCAGCAGTGAAGGGAGGCCCCAGCATTTT
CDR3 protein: CASSEGRPQHF

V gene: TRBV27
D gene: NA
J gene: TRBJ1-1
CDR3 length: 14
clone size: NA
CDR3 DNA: TGTGCCAGCAGAAGTCAGGGTTCGTGGACTGAAGCTTTCTTT
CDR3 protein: CASRSQGSWTEAFF

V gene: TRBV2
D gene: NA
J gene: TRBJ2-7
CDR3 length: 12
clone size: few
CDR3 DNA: TGTGCCAGCAGCCAAATGACTGGAGAGCAGTACTTC
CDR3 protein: CASSQMTGEQYF

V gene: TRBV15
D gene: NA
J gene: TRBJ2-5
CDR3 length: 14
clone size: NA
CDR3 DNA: TGTGCCACCAGCAGAGGAGTGGGGCTGGAGACCCAGTACTTC
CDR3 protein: CATSRGVGLETQYF

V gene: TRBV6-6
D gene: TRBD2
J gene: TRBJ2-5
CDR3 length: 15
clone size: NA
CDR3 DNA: TGTACCAGCAGTTACGGGTCTAGCGGCCAAGAGACCCAGTACTTC
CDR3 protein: CTSSYGSSGQETQYF

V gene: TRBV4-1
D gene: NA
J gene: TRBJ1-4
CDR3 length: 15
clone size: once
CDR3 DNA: TGCGCCAGCAGCCAAGAGGCAGGGAAGAATGAAAAACTGTTTTTT
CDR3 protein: CASSQEAGKNEKLFF

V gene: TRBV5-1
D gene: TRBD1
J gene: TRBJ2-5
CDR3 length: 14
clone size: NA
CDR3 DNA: TGCGCCAGCAGCTTGGGCAGGGGGCGAGAGACCCAGTACTTC
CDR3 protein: CASSLGRGRETQYF

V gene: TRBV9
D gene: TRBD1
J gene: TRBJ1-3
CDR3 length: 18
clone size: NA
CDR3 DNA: TGTGCCAGCAGCGGTTCGGACAGGGCATCCTACCCCCAAAACACCATATATTTT
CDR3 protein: CASSGSDRASYPQNTIYF

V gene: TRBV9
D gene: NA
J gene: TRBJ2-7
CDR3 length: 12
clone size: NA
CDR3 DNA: TGTGCCAGCAGCGTAGACTTTTCCGAGCAGTACTTC
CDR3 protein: CASSVDFSEQYF

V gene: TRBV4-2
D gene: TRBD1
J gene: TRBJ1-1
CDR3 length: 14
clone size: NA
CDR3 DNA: TGTGCCAGCAGCCGCGGACAGGATCGGGCTGAAGCTTTCTTT
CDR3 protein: CASSRGQDRAEAFF